This entry concerns a single T cell receptor (beta chain). Each donor's blood draw was 7.5 to 10 milliliters of peripheral blood. Next came a second PCR, run for about 6 to 11 cycles, which used a sample-barcoded 5' primer along with a J-beta primer mix. The authors tagged each cDNA molecule using a template-switch adaptor with 12 random nucleotides. Researchers report that each sample yielded at least 2.5 million CDR3-containing paired-end reads. TCRdb redid the calling of the 5' RACE reads with MiXCR, one entry per CDR3 protein. The data show some 1.4 million distinct CDR3 sequences, with 40% to 50% seen just once and 7% to 9% held by the top ten. The data were taken from a study of blood T cells in healthy people across ages. The junction had 10 bases not matched to a gene; V was cut back by 4 bases and J by 5 bases. Germline lookup yields CDR1 LGHDT and CDR2 YNNKEL (reference sequence). The CDR3 covers 16 residues.

The genes are TRBV3-1 and TRBJ2-2; TRBD2 agrees at 7 bases. The sequencing input was blood. This clonotype was obtained from a woman aged 18-35 years in good health. The CDR3 loop reads CASSRGLVAGTGELFF. The CDR3 bases are TGTGCCAGCAGCCGAGGACTAGTAGCTGGGACCGGGGAGCTGTTTTTT.